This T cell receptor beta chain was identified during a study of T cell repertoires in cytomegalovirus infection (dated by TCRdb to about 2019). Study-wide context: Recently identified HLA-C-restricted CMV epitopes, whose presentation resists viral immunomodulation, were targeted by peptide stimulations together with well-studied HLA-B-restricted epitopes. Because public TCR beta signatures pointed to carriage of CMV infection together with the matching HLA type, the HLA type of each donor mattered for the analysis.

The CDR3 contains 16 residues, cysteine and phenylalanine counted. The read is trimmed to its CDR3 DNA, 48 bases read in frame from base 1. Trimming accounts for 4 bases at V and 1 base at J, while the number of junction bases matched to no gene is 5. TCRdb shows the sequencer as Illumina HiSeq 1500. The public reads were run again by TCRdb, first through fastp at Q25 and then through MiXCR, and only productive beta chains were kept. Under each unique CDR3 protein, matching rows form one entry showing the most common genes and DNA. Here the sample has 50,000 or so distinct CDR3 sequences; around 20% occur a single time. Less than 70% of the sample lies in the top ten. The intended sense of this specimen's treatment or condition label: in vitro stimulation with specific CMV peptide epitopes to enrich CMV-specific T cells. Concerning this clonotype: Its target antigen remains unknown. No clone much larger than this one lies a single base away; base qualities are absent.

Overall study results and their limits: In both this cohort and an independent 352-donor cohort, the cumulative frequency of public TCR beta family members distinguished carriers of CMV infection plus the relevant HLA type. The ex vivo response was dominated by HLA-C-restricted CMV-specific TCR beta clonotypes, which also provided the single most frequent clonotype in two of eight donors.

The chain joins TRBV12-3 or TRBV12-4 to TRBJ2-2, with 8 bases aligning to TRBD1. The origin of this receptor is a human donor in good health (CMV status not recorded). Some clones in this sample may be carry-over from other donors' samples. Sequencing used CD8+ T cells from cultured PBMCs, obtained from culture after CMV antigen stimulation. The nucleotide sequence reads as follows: TGTGCCAGCAGTTCCCGGACAGGGAAGAACACCGGGGAGCTGTTTTTT. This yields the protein CASSSRTGKNTGELFF.